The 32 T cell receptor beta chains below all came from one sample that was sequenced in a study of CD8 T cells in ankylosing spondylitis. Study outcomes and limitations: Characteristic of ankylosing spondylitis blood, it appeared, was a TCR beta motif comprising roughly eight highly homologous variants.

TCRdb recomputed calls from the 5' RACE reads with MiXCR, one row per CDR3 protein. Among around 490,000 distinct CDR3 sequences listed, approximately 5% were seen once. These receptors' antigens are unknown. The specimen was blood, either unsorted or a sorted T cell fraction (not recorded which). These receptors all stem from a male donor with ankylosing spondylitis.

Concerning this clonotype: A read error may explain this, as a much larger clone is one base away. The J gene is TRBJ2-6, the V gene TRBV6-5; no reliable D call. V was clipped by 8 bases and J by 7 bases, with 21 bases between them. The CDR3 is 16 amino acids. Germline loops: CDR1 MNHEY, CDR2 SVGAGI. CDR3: CASGFPTFTAANVLTF. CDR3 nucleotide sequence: TGTGCCAGCGGTTTCCCAACATTTACGGCCGCCAACGTCCTGACTTTC.

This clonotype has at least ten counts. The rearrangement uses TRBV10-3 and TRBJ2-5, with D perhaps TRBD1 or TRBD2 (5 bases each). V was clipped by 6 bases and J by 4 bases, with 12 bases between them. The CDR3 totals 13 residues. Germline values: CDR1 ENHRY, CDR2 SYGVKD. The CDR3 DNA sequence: TGTGCCATCAGGGAAGGGACCTCAGAGACCCAGTACTTC. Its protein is CAIREGTSETQYF.

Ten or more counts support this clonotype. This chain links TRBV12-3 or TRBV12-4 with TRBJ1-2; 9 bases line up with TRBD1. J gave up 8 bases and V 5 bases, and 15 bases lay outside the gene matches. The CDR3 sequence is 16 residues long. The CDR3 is CASSLRVVQGAGGYTF. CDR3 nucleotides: TGTGCCAGCAGTCTCCGAGTAGTACAGGGGGCAGGGGGCTACACCTTC.

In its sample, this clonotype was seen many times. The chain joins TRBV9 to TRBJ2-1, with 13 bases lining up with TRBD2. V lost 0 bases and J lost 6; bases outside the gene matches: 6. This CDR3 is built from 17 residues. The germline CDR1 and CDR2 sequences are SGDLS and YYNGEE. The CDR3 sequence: CASSVVGLAGVSNEQFF. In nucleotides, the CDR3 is TGTGCCAGCAGCGTAGTAGGACTAGCGGGAGTTTCCAATGAGCAGTTCTTC.

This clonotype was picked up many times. CDR3 loop: CASSMTGGAGGYTF. The CDR3 bases are TGTGCCAGCAGTATGACAGGGGGCGCGGGTGGCTACACCTTC. The V gene is TRBV28, the J gene TRBJ1-2; the match to TRBD1 covers 10 bases. The CDR3 sequence is 14 residues long. CDR1 and CDR2 from the germline V gene are MDHEN and SYDVKM. V was clipped by 5 bases and J by 7 bases; unmatched bases: 7.

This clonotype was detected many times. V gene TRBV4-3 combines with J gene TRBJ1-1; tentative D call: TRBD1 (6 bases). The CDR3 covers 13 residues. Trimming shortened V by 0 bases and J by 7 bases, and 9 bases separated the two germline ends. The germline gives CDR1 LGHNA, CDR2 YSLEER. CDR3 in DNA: TGCGCCAGCAGCCAAGAGCCGGGACATGAAGCTTTCTTT. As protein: CASSQEPGHEAFF.

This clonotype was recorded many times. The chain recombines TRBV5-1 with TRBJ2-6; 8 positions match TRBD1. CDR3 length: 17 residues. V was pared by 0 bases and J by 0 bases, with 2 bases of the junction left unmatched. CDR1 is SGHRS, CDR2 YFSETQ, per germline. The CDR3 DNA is TGCGCCAGCAGCTTGGCCACAGGGGGCTCTGGGGCCAACGTCCTGACTTTC. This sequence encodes CASSLATGGSGANVLTF.

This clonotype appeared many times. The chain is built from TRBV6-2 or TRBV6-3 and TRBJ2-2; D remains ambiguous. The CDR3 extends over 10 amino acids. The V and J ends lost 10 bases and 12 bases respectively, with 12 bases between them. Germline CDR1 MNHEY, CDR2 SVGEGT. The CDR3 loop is CATGPTKLFF. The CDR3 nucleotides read TGTGCCACCGGTCCGACAAAGCTGTTTTTT.

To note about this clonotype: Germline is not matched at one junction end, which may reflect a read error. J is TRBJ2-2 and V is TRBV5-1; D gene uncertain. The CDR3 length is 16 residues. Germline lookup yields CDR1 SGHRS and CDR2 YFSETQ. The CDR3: CTSSLKSQHYTGELFF. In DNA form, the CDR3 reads TGCACCAGCAGCTTGAAAAGCCAACACTACACCGGGGAGCTGTTTTTT.

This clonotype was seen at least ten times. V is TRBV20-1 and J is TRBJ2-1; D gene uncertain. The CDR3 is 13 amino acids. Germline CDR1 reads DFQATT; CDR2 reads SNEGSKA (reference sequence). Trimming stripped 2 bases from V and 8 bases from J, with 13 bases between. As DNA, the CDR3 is TGCAGTGCTAGAAAAAAATCACGAGATGAGCAGTTCTTC. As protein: CSARKKSRDEQFF.

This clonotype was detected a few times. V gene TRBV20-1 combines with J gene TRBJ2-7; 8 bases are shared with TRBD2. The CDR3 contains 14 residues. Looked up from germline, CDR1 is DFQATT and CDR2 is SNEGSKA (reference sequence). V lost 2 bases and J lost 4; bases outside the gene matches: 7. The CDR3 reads CSARPRTSRYEQYF. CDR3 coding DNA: TGCAGTGCTAGACCTAGGACTAGCCGGTACGAGCAGTACTTC.

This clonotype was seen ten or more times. CDR3: CASSLGTGHDNSPLHF. The CDR3 DNA reads as TGTGCCAGCAGCTTAGGTACGGGACATGATAATTCACCCCTCCACTTT. This chain joins TRBV7-9 and TRBJ1-6; possible D gene TRBD1, 6 bases. CDR1 and CDR2 from the germline V gene are SEHNR and FQNEAQ (reference sequence). V was trimmed by 1 base and J by 5 bases, leaving 12 bases between them. The CDR3 covers 16 residues. Supplemented by reference TRBV7-9 and TRBJ1-6, the full variable domain reads DTGVSQNPRHKITKRGQNVTFRCDPISEHNRLYWYRQTLGQGPEFLTYFQNEAQLEKSRLLSDRFSAERPKGSFSTLEIQRTEQGDSAMYLCASSLGTGHDNSPLHFGNGTRLTVT.

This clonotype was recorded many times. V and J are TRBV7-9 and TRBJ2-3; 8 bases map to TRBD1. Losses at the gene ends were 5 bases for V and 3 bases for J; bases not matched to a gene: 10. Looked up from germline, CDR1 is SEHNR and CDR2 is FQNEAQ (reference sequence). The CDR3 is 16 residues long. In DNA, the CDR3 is TGTGCCAGCAGCGCGACCTGGACAGGGTCGACAGATACGCAGTATTTT. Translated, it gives CASSATWTGSTDTQYF.

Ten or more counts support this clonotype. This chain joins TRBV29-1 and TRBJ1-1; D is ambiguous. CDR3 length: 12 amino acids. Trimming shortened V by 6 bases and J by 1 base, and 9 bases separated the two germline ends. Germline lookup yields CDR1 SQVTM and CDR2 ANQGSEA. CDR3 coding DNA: TGCAGCGTGGTTTTAGGGAACACTGAAGCTTTCTTT. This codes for CSVVLGNTEAFF.

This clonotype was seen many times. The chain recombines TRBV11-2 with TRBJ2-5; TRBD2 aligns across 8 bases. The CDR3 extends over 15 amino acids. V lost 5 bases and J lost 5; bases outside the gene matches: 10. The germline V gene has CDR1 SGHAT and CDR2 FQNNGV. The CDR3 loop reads CASSRGGRGRETQYF. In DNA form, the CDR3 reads TGTGCCAGCAGCCGCGGGGGGCGAGGAAGGGAGACCCAGTACTTC.

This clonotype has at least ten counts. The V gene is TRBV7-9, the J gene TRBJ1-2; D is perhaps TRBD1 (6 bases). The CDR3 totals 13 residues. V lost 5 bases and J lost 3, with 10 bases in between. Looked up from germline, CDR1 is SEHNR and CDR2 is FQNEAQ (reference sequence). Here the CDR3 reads CASSPRTDYGYTF. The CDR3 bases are TGTGCCAGCAGCCCCAGGACAGACTATGGCTACACCTTC.

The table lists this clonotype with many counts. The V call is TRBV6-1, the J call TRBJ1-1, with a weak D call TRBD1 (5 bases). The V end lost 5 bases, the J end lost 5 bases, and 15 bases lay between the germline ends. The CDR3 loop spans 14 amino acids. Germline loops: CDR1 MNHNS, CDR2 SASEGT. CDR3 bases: TGTGCCAGCAGTCGGGACTCCGGCGGAACTGAAGCTTTCTTT. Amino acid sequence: CASSRDSGGTEAFF.

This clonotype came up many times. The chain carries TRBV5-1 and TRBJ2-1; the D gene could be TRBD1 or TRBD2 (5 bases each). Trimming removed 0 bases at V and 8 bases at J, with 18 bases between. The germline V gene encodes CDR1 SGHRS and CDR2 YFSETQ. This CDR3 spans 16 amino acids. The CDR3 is CASSLEPGLGGYEQFF. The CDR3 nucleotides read TGCGCCAGCAGCTTGGAGCCGGGGCTTGGCGGCTATGAGCAGTTCTTC.

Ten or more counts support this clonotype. The CDR3, as DNA: TGCAGTGCTTTCCCAGACAGCTACAATGAGCAGTTCTTC. Encoded protein: CSAFPDSYNEQFF. The chain combines TRBV20-1 with TRBJ2-1; possible D gene TRBD1, 5 bases. This CDR3 has 13 residues. Germline-derived CDR1 and CDR2 are DFQATT and SNEGSKA (reference sequence). Deletions cut 5 bases from V and 3 bases from J, with 11 bases between.

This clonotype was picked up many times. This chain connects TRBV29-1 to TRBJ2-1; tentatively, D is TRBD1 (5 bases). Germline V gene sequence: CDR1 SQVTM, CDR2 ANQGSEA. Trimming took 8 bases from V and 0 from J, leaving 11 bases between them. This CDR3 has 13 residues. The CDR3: CSPRAYSYNEQFF. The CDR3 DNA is TGCAGCCCCAGGGCGTACTCCTACAATGAGCAGTTCTTC.

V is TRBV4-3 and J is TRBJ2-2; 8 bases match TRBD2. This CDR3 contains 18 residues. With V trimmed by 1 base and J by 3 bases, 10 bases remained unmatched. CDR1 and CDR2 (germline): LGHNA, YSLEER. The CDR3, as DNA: TGCGCCAGCAGCCAAGGTCATGGGATAGCGGGGTACACCGGGGAGCTGTTTTTT. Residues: CASSQGHGIAGYTGELFF.

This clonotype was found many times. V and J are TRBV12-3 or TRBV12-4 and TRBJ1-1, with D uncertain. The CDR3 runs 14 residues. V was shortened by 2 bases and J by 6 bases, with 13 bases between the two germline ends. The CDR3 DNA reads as TGTGCCAGCAGTTTAAGACATTTGGGCTCTGAAGCTTTCTTT. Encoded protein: CASSLRHLGSEAFF.

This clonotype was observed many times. CDR3 loop: CSAFEASGTQYF. In DNA form, the CDR3 reads TGCAGTGCTTTCGAGGCCTCCGGTACGCAGTATTTT. The rearrangement joins TRBV20-1 to TRBJ2-3; D remains ambiguous. V dropped 5 bases and J dropped 8 bases, with 14 bases sitting between them. The germline V gene has CDR1 DFQATT and CDR2 SNEGSKA (reference sequence). The CDR3 has 12 residues.

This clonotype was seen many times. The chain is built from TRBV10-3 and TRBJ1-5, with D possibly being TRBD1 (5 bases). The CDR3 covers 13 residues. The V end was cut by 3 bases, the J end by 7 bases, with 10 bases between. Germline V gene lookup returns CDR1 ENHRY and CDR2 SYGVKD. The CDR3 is CAISDRVGQPQHF. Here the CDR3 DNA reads TGTGCCATCAGTGACAGGGTAGGCCAGCCCCAGCATTTT.

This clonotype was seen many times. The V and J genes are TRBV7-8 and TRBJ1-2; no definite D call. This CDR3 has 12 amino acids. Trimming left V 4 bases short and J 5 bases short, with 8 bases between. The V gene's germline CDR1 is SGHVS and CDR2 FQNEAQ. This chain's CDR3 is CASSSDGYGYTF. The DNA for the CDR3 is TGTGCCAGCAGCTCGGACGGTTATGGCTACACCTTC.

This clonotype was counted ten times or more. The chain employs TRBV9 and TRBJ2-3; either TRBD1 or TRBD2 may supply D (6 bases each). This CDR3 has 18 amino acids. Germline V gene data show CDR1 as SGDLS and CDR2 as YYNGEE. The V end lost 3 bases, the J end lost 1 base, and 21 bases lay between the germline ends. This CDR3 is CASSALPLGGPGTDTQYF. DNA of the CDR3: TGTGCCAGCAGCGCGCTACCTCTCGGGGGCCCTGGCACAGATACGCAGTATTTT.

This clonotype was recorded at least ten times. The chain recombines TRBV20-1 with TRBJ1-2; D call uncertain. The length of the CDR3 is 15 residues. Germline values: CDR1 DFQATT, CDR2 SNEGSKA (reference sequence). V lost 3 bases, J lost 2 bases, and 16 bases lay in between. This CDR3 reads CSARGSRGSNYGYTF. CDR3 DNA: TGCAGTGCTAGGGGGTCGCGAGGGTCAAACTATGGCTACACCTTC.

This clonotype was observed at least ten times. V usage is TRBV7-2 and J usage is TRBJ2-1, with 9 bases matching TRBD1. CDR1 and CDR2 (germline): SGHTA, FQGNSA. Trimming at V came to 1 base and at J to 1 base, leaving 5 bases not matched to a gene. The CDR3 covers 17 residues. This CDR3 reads CASSLVGGTGSYNEQFF. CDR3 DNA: TGTGCCAGCAGCTTAGTCGGCGGGACAGGGTCCTACAATGAGCAGTTCTTC. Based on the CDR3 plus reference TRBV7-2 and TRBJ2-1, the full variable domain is GAGVSQSPSNKVTEKGKDVELRCDPISGHTALYWYRQSLGQGLEFLIYFQGNSAPDKSGLPSDRFSAERTGGSVSTLTIQRTQQEDSAVYLCASSLVGGTGSYNEQFFGPGTRLTVL.

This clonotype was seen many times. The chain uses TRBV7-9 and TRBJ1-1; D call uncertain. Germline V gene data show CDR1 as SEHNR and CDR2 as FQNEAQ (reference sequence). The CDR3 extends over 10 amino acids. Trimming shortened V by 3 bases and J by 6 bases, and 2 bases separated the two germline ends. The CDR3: CASSFSEAFF. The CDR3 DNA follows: TGTGCCAGCAGCTTCTCTGAAGCTTTCTTT.

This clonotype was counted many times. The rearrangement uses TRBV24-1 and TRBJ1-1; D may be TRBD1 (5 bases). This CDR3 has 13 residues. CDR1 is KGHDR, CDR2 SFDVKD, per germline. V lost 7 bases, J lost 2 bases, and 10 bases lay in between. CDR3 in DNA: TGTGCCACCAGAGGGGACGTCAACACTGAAGCTTTCTTT. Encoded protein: CATRGDVNTEAFF.

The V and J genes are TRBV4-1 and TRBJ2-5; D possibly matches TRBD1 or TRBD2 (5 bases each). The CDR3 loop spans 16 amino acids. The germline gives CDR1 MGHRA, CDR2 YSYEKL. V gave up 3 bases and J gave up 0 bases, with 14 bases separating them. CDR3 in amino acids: CASSHPLGTNQETQYF. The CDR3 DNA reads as TGCGCCAGCAGCCATCCGCTCGGGACGAACCAAGAGACCCAGTACTTC.

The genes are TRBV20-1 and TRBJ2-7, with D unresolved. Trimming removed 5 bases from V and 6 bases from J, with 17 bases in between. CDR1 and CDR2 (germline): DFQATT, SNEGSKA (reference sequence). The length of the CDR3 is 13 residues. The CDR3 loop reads CSASGPLQGEQYF. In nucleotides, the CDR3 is TGCAGTGCTTCGGGCCCTCTACAAGGCGAGCAGTACTTC.